Each of the 11 T cell receptor beta chains below was sequenced from the same sample in a study of breast tumors, draining lymph nodes, adjacent tissues. A single record per CDR3 protein comes from TCRdb applying MiXCR to the multiplex PCR reads. The table records approximately 17,000 distinct CDR3 sequences, approximately 42% of them present only once. The material sequenced was tumor-adjacent breast tissue. The receptor set was obtained from a female donor with breast cancer. Some clones in this sample may be carry-over from other donors' samples.

This rearrangement joins TRBV5-1 to TRBJ1-5, with D perhaps matching TRBD1 (6 bases). CDR1 and CDR2 (germline): SGHRS, YFSETQ. The V gene lost 3 bases and the J gene lost 2 bases, with 24 bases spanning the gap. This CDR3 is built from 19 residues. Here the CDR3 DNA reads TGCGCCAGCAGCTGGGGGACTAGCGGGGGCTTCAATGGCAATCAGCCCCAGCATTTT. Translation: CASSWGTSGGFNGNQPQHF.

This clonotype was counted many times. The germline gene is not matched at one end of the junction; a read error may be the cause. The V gene is TRBV6-1, the J gene TRBJ2-7, with 10 bases fitting TRBD1. Germline loops: CDR1 MNHNS, CDR2 SASEGT. CDR3 length: 13 amino acids. CDR3 DNA sequence: TGTGCCAGCACACGGGACAGGGGATACGGGCAGTACTTC. It is translated as CASTRDRGYGQYF.

This clonotype is classed as medium-sized. The rearrangement links TRBV9 to TRBJ2-6, with 9 bases lining up with TRBD1. Germline V lookup: CDR1 SGDLS, CDR2 YYNGEE. This CDR3 region has 18 residues. Trimming at V came to 3 bases and at J to 4 bases, leaving 11 bases not matched to a gene. CDR3 DNA sequence: TGTGCCAGCAGCGACGATCTACAGGGGGCGGGCGGGGCCAACGTCCTGACTTTC. Protein: CASSDDLQGAGGANVLTF.

Turning to this clonotype: The CDR3 end shows no conserved phenylalanine or tryptophan, and so a read error is likely. V usage is TRBV14 and J usage is TRBJ2-2, with TRBD1 as a possible D gene (6 bases). The length of the CDR3 is 14 residues. The germline V and J ends were trimmed by 6 bases and 2 bases, with 10 bases remaining between them. CDR1 is SGHDN, CDR2 FVKESK, per germline. The CDR3 sequence is CASRLGHNTGELFL. CDR3 DNA sequence: TGTGCCAGCAGACTGGGACATAACACCGGGGAGCTGTTTCTT.

The CDR3 region is CATSDPTGSRDTQYF. In DNA, the CDR3 is TGTGCCACCAGTGATCCGACAGGGTCGCGAGATACGCAGTATTTT. The V gene is TRBV24-1, the J gene TRBJ2-3, with 7 positions matching TRBD1. The CDR3 extends over 15 amino acids. CDR1 is KGHDR and CDR2 is SFDVKD in the germline V gene. V gave up 3 bases and J gave up 5 bases; unmatched junction bases: 7.

This sequence joins TRBV11-3 and TRBJ2-3; TRBD2 matches 14 bases. The CDR3 contains 20 residues. V lost 5 bases to trimming and J lost 2 bases; unmatched junction nucleotides: 15. Germline values: CDR1 SGHNT, CDR2 YENEEA. The CDR3 nucleotides are TGTGCCAGCAGCCTCCCGGTCCCCGGACTAGCGGGAGGTGTCACAGATACGCAGTATTTT. It encodes CASSLPVPGLAGGVTDTQYF. Full variable domain (remainder filled in from reference TRBV11-3 and TRBJ2-3): EAGVVQSPRYKIIEKKQPVAFWCNPISGHNTLYWYLQNLGQGPELLIRYENEEAVDDSQLPKDRFSAERLKGVDSTLKIQPAELGDSAVYLCASSLPVPGLAGGVTDTQYFGPGTRLTVL.

The V and J genes are TRBV20-1 and TRBJ2-7; D might be TRBD1 or TRBD2, each matching 5 bases. This CDR3 contains 13 residues. Trimming removed 5 bases at V and 2 bases at J, with 13 bases between. Germline V gene sequence: CDR1 DFQATT, CDR2 SNEGSKA (reference sequence). In nucleotides, the CDR3 is TGCAGTGCTTCAGAGGGGCCTCCCTACGAGCAGTACTTC. Protein sequence: CSASEGPPYEQYF.

The V and J genes are TRBV11-2 and TRBJ2-3; weak D call: TRBD2 (6 bases). Trimming shortened V by 5 bases and J by 6 bases, and 18 bases separated the two germline ends. The CDR3 covers 15 residues. Germline CDR1 and CDR2: SGHAT and FQNNGV. The CDR3: CASSPTGLAADTQYF. The DNA of the CDR3 is TGTGCCAGCAGCCCCACGGGACTTGCGGCGGATACGCAGTATTTT.

This clonotype is deemed medium-sized. In DNA form, the CDR3 reads TGTGCCAGCAGACCCGCCCGGCTAGCTTCCTACGAGCAGTACTTC. This gives the protein CASRPARLASYEQYF. The V gene is TRBV6-5, the J gene TRBJ2-7; D is possibly TRBD2 (5 bases). The germline V gene encodes CDR1 MNHEY and CDR2 SVGAGI. The CDR3 has 15 amino acids. Trimming took off 6 bases at V and 1 base at J, with 16 bases between the two ends.

This clonotype was recorded many times. The rearrangement links TRBV6-6 to TRBJ1-1; 8 bases agree with TRBD1. V lost 0 bases, J lost 1 base, and 4 bases stayed unmatched. This CDR3 comprises 16 residues. Germline CDR1 reads MNHNY; CDR2 reads SVGAGI (reference sequence). The CDR3 coding sequence is TGTGCCAGCAGTTACTCCAGGGGGCCGGGGAACACTGAAGCTTTCTTT. It codes for CASSYSRGPGNTEAFF.

V is TRBV5-5 and J is TRBJ1-2; D is possibly TRBD1 (6 bases). CDR3 length: 18 amino acids. V gave up 1 base and J gave up 4 bases, with 23 bases separating them. Germline CDR1 reads SGHKS; CDR2 reads YYEKEE (reference sequence). The CDR3, as DNA: TGTGCCAGCAGCTTGTATACGGCACAGGGCCGGCGGAGCTATGGCTACACCTTC. This translates into CASSLYTAQGRRSYGYTF.